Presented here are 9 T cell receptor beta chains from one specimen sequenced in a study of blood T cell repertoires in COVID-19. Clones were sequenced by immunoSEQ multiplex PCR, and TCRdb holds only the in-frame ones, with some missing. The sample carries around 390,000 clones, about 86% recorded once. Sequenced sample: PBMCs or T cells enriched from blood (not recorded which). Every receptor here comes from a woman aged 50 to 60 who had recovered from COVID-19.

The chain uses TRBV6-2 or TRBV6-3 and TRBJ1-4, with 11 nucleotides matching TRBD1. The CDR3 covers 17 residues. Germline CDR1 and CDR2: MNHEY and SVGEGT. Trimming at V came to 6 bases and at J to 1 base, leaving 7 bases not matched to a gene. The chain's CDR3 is CASSRWTGGLTNEKLFF. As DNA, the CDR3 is TGTGCCAGCAGCCGGTGGACAGGGGGCCTAACTAATGAAAAACTGTTTTTT.

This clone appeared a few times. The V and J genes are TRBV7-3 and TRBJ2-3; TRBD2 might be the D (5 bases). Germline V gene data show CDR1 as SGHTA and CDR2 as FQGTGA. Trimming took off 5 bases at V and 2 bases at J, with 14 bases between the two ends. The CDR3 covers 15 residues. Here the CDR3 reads CASSPTAEATDTQYF. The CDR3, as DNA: TGTGCCAGCAGCCCAACGGCGGAGGCCACAGATACGCAGTATTTT.

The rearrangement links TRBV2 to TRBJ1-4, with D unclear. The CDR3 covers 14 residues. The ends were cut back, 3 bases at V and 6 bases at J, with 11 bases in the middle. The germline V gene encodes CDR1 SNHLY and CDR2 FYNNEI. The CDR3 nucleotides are TGTGCCAGCAGTGACCTAGGGAGGGATGAAAAACTGTTTTTT. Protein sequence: CASSDLGRDEKLFF.

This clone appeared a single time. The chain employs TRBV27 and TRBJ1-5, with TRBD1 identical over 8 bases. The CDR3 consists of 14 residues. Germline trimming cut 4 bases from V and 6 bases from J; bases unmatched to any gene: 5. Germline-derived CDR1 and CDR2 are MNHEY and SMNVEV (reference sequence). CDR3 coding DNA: TGTGCCAGCAGTTGGACAGGGAATCGTCAGCCCCAGCATTTT. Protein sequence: CASSWTGNRQPQHF.

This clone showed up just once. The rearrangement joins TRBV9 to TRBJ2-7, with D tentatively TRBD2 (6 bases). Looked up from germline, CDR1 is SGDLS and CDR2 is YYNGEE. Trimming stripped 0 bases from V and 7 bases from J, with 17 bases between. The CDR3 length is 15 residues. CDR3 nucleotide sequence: TGTGCCAGCAGCGTAGGGAGTTTGGAGGGTCGGGAGCAGTACTTC. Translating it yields CASSVGSLEGREQYF.

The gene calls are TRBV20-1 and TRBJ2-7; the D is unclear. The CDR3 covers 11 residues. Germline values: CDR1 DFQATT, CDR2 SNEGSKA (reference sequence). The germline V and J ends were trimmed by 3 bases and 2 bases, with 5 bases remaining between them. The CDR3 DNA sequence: TGCAGTGCTAGTATCACCTACGAGCAGTACTTC. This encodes CSASITYEQYF.

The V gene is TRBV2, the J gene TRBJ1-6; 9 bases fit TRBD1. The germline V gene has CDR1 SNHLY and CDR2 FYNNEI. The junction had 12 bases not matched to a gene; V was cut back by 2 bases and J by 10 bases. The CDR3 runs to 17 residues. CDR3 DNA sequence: TGTGCCAGCAGTGAACCTGGGACAGGGCCCGGCGGGTCACCCCTCCACTTT. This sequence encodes CASSEPGTGPGGSPLHF.

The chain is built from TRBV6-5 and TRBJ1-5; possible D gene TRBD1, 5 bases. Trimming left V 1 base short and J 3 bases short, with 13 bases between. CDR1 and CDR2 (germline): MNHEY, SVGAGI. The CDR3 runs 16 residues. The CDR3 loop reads CASSYCGAIPNQPQHF. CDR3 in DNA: TGTGCCAGCAGTTACTGTGGGGCGATCCCCAATCAGCCCCAGCATTTT.

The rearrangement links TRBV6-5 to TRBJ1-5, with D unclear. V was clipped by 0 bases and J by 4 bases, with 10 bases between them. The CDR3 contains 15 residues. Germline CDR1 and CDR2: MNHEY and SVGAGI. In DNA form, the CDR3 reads TGTGCCAGCAGTTACTCTTACCGAGGGAATCAGCCCCAGCATTTT. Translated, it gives CASSYSYRGNQPQHF.